This passage covers 7 T cell receptor beta chains from one sample sequenced in a study of T-cell reconstitution after alpha-beta-depleted transplantation in children. It was with unique molecular identifiers that the TCRbeta library was prepared. TCRdb re-analysed the PCR reads in MiXCR, keeping a single row per CDR3 protein. The data hold 900,000 or so distinct CDR3 sequences, with roughly 15% observed a single time. The source was PBMCs, mostly from graft donor cells, collected 360 days after TCRalphabeta/CD19-depleted stem cell transplant. These receptors were taken from a male patient younger than 18 who had a stem cell transplant for acute lymphoblastic leukemia, so the T cells may come from the graft donor.

This clonotype was seen ten or more times. V and J are TRBV12-3 or TRBV12-4 and TRBJ2-3; 11 nucleotides match TRBD2. J was trimmed by 4 bases and V by 4 bases; bases with no gene match: 7. The CDR3 extends over 16 amino acids. The CDR3: CASSSSTSGDSDTQYF. CDR3 bases: TGTGCCAGCAGTTCCTCGACTAGCGGGGATTCAGATACGCAGTATTTT.

This clonotype was seen only a few times. This sequence joins TRBV9 and TRBJ2-7; 13 nucleotides agree with TRBD2. The length of the CDR3 is 14 residues. With 0 bases clipped from V and 7 bases from J, the junction kept 1 base outside the gene matches. CDR1 is SGDLS and CDR2 is YYNGEE in the germline V gene. The CDR3 DNA reads TGTGCCAGCAGCGTAGAGGGACTAGCGGGAGAGCAGTACTTC. Its protein product is CASSVEGLAGEQYF.

This clonotype was detected only a few times. The chain uses TRBV4-1 and TRBJ2-1; D call uncertain. V was shortened by 7 bases and J by 12 bases, with 19 bases between the two germline ends. CDR1 MGHRA and CDR2 YSYEKL come from the germline V gene. The CDR3 is 13 amino acids. As DNA, the CDR3 is TGCGCCAGCACCCCCGTCCCAGGCAGGCCGCAGTTCTTC. Residues: CASTPVPGRPQFF.

J is TRBJ2-5 and V is TRBV7-3; D is possibly TRBD1 or TRBD2 (5 bases each). With 1 base removed from V and 0 bases from J, the gap between germline ends came to 9 bases. Per the germline V gene, CDR1 is SGHTA and CDR2 is FQGTGA. This CDR3 has 15 residues. CDR3 coding DNA: TGTGCCAGCAGCTTAAATTGGGGACACCAAGAGACCCAGTACTTC. Protein sequence: CASSLNWGHQETQYF.

The chain carries TRBV5-5 and TRBJ1-4, with 8 nucleotides matching TRBD1. This CDR3 region has 18 residues. Trimming took 3 bases from V and 2 from J; bases not matched to a gene: 12. The germline V gene has CDR1 SGHKS and CDR2 YYEKEE (reference sequence). Here the CDR3 reads CASSSHPDRGGTNEKLFF. The CDR3 region has the DNA TGTGCCAGCAGCTCTCACCCCGACAGGGGAGGGACTAATGAAAAACTGTTTTTT.

The J gene is TRBJ2-2, the V gene TRBV5-1; D is perhaps TRBD2 (6 bases). V dropped 4 bases and J dropped 0 bases, with 10 bases sitting between them. Germline V gene sequence: CDR1 SGHRS, CDR2 YFSETQ. The CDR3 has 15 amino acids. CDR3 DNA: TGCGCCAGCAGCGGGACTGGTTCGAACACCGGGGAGCTGTTTTTT. This encodes CASSGTGSNTGELFF.

V and J are TRBV4-1 and TRBJ2-1; perhaps TRBD2 as D (6 bases). The V and J ends lost 0 bases and 4 bases respectively, with 19 bases between them. Germline-derived CDR1 and CDR2 are MGHRA and YSYEKL. The CDR3 has 18 residues. The CDR3 loop reads CASSQDHGAKGLYNEQFF. The CDR3 DNA reads as TGCGCCAGCAGCCAAGATCACGGTGCGAAGGGACTTTACAATGAGCAGTTCTTC.